These 10 T cell receptor beta chains came from one sample sequenced in a study of blood T cell repertoires in COVID-19. Sequencing used immunoSEQ multiplex PCR; TCRdb keeps in-frame clones, though not all of them. The table has under 200,000 clones, more than 75% seen once. Sequencing was performed on peripheral blood. The receptors stem from a man between 65 and 80 years old with acute or convalescent COVID-19.

This chain links TRBV7-9 with TRBJ1-3, with a tentative D call TRBD1 (6 bases). The CDR3 length is 15 residues. Germline V gene data show CDR1 as SEHNR and CDR2 as FQNEAQ (reference sequence). Between the trimmed V and J ends, which lost 2 bases and 0 bases, there was a span of 8 bases. In DNA, the CDR3 is TGTGCCAGCAGCTTACAGGGGAGCTCTGGAAACACCATATATTTT. Protein: CASSLQGSSGNTIYF.

The rearrangement links TRBV28 to TRBJ2-2; 12 positions match TRBD1. The CDR3 loop spans 14 amino acids. The trim removed 7 bases at V and 15 bases at J, leaving 12 bases unmatched. From germline, CDR1 is MDHEN and CDR2 SYDVKM. The CDR3 DNA reads TGTGCCAGCATTCCCCCGGGACAGGGGGCTGGCTTGTTTTTT. Residues: CASIPPGQGAGLFF. The whole variable domain, remainder taken from reference TRBV28 and TRBJ2-2, is DVKVTQSSRYLVKRTGEKVFLECVQDMDHENMFWYRQDPGLGLRLIYFSYDVKMKEKGDIPEGYSVSREKKERFSLILESASTNQTSMYLCASIPPGQGAGLFFGEGSRLTVL.

CDR3 DNA sequence: TGTGCCAGCAGCCCGGGAAACCAAGCAGATACGCAGTATTTT. Its translation: CASSPGNQADTQYF. This chain links TRBV3-1 (or the pseudogene TRBV3-2) with TRBJ2-3, with D possibly matching TRBD2 (5 bases). V was trimmed by 4 bases and J by 4 bases, leaving 12 bases between them. The length of the CDR3 is 14 residues. Germline loops: CDR1 LGHDT, CDR2 YNNKEL (reference sequence).

This clone occurred once. Other DNA variants within this sample encode the same CDR3. The genes are TRBV2 and TRBJ2-7, with 8 bases that match TRBD1. The ends lost 3 bases at V and 4 bases at J; junction bases unmatched: 5. The CDR3 runs 14 residues. Germline loops: CDR1 SNHLY, CDR2 FYNNEI. The CDR3 DNA reads as TGTGCCAGCAGTGATCAGGGGGCAGGATACGAGCAGTACTTC. It is translated as CASSDQGAGYEQYF.

This rearrangement joins TRBV5-1 to TRBJ2-1; D is unclear. The CDR3 is 12 residues long. Germline V gene lookup returns CDR1 SGHRS and CDR2 YFSETQ. Trimming removed 10 bases from V and 8 bases from J, with 16 bases in between. The CDR3: CADYSLPDEQFF. For the CDR3, the DNA is TGCGCCGATTACTCTCTTCCCGATGAGCAGTTCTTC.

This clone came up a few times. The rearrangement links TRBV30 to TRBJ2-1; D not resolved. Trimming shortened V by 0 bases and J by 8 bases, and 11 bases separated the two germline ends. CDR1 and CDR2 (germline): GTSNPN, SVGIG (reference sequence). The CDR3 extends over 13 amino acids. CDR3 nucleotides: TGTGCCTGGAGTGTACGTCTCGCAGATGAGCAGTTCTTC. This sequence encodes CAWSVRLADEQFF.

The chain links TRBV19 to TRBJ1-2; TRBD1 might be the D (5 bases). Germline CDR1 LNHDA, CDR2 SQIVND (reference sequence). Trimming took off 3 bases at V and 4 bases at J, with 12 bases between the two ends. This CDR3 spans 14 amino acids. In nucleotides, the CDR3 is TGTGCCAGTAGTATGGGGGGACGGATCTATGGCTACACCTTC. Amino acid sequence: CASSMGGRIYGYTF. Full variable domain (missing parts from reference TRBV19 and TRBJ1-2): DGGITQSPKYLFRKEGQNVTLSCEQNLNHDAMYWYRQDPGQGLRLIYYSQIVNDFQKGDIAEGYSVSREKKESFPLTVTSAQKNPTAFYLCASSMGGRIYGYTFGSGTRLTVV.

This clone was found once. CDR3 DNA sequence: TGTGCCACCGACAGGGGGCGCGGGACTGAAGCTTTCTTT. The encoded protein is CATDRGRGTEAFF. The chain uses TRBV15 and TRBJ1-1, with TRBD1 matching over 10 bases. V gave up 8 bases and J gave up 5 bases; unmatched junction bases: 5. There are 13 residues in the CDR3. Germline V gene data show CDR1 as LNHNV and CDR2 as YYDKDF (reference sequence).

The chain recombines TRBV6-5 with TRBJ1-2; 8 bases align to TRBD1. V shed 4 bases, J shed 9 bases, and the junction held 13 bases outside the gene matches. Germline V gene sequence: CDR1 MNHEY, CDR2 SVGAGI. The CDR3 is 15 amino acids. The CDR3 sequence: CASSSGQGYSISYTF. CDR3 in DNA: TGTGCCAGCAGTTCCGGACAGGGATATTCGATAAGCTACACCTTC.

The rearrangement links TRBV7-9 to TRBJ1-3; tentative D call: TRBD1 (5 bases). Germline V gene lookup returns CDR1 SEHNR and CDR2 FQNEAQ (reference sequence). The CDR3 length is 13 residues. With 5 bases removed from V and 5 bases from J, the gap between germline ends came to 10 bases. The CDR3 DNA reads TGTGCCAGCAGCCCCGTGGACAGAAACACCATATATTTT. Translated: CASSPVDRNTIYF.